A selection of T cell receptor beta chains follows, all from one sample in a study of OX40 agonist ivuxolimab in advanced cancers. TCRdb's table, derived via immunoSEQ multiplex PCR, lists solely in-frame clones and lacks some. The sample lists 30,000 to 40,000 clones, 82% occurring once. This specimen was CD4+ or CD8+ T cells sorted from blood, taken in a trial of the OX40 agonist ivuxolimab. These receptors all come from an adult with an advanced solid tumor such as melanoma, head and neck, liver or kidney cancer. Both conserved end residues are part of each CDR3. Each record gives: J gene, CDR3 length, V gene, clone size, D gene, CDR3 DNA, CDR3 protein. D genes are given only for firm matches. For some rows the clone size is stated as once, few or many, or as a class when expanded; others skip it.

j_gene: TRBJ2-7; len: 16; v_gene: TRBV7-7; abundance: NA; d_gene: NA; CDR3nt: TGTGCCAGCAGCTTAGGTCCAGGGTCTAGCTCCTACGAGCAGTACTTC; CDR3aa: CASSLGPGSSSYEQYF
j_gene: TRBJ2-7; len: 13; v_gene: TRBV5-1; abundance: NA; d_gene: NA; CDR3nt: TGCGCCAGCAGCTTGCGGGGTCTCTACGAGCAGTACTTC; CDR3aa: CASSLRGLYEQYF
j_gene: TRBJ1-4; len: 15; v_gene: TRBV6-6; abundance: NA; d_gene: NA; CDR3nt: TGTGCCAGCAGTTACCTGAGGCAGGGAAATGAAAAACTGTTTTTT; CDR3aa: CASSYLRQGNEKLFF
j_gene: TRBJ1-1; len: 14; v_gene: TRBV30; abundance: NA; d_gene: NA; CDR3nt: TGTGCCTGGAGGAGGGACAATTTGAACACTGAAGCTTTCTTT; CDR3aa: CAWRRDNLNTEAFF
j_gene: TRBJ2-1; len: 15; v_gene: TRBV7-3; abundance: NA; d_gene: NA; CDR3nt: TGTGCCAGCAGCTTCTCGGGACTGACAAACAATGAGCAGTTCTTC; CDR3aa: CASSFSGLTNNEQFF
j_gene: TRBJ2-7; len: 14; v_gene: TRBV6-1; abundance: NA; d_gene: NA; CDR3nt: TGTGCCAGCAGTGTGTTAGGGATATCTTCCGAGCAGTACTTC; CDR3aa: CASSVLGISSEQYF
j_gene: TRBJ1-5; len: 14; v_gene: TRBV21-1; abundance: few; d_gene: NA; CDR3nt: TGTGCCAGCAGCAATATGGGGGGATGTCAGCCCCAGCATTTT; CDR3aa: CASSNMGGCQPQHF
j_gene: TRBJ1-3; len: 14; v_gene: TRBV9; abundance: NA; d_gene: NA; CDR3nt: TGTGCCAGCAGCGTAGGAAGCTCTGGAAACACCATATATTTT; CDR3aa: CASSVGSSGNTIYF
j_gene: TRBJ1-1; len: 14; v_gene: TRBV19; abundance: NA; d_gene: TRBD1; CDR3nt: TGTGCCAGTAGTGCGGGACAGGGTAACACTGAAGCTTTCTTT; CDR3aa: CASSAGQGNTEAFF
j_gene: TRBJ1-2; len: 17; v_gene: TRBV5-1; abundance: NA; d_gene: NA; CDR3nt: TGCGCCAGCAGCTTGGTGATGGGGACGGACGAGTCCTATGGCTACACCTTC; CDR3aa: CASSLVMGTDESYGYTF
j_gene: TRBJ1-2; len: 13; v_gene: TRBV7-9; abundance: NA; d_gene: NA; CDR3nt: TGTGCCAGCAGCTTGAGAGGGCCTTTCGGCTACACCTTC; CDR3aa: CASSLRGPFGYTF
j_gene: TRBJ2-3; len: 14; v_gene: TRBV5-4; abundance: NA; d_gene: NA; CDR3nt: TGTGCCAGCAGCTCTCGTTCTAGCACAGATACGCAGTATTTT; CDR3aa: CASSSRSSTDTQYF
j_gene: TRBJ2-3; len: 14; v_gene: TRBV4-3; abundance: NA; d_gene: NA; CDR3nt: TGCGCCAGCAGCCAAGATACCGCAACAGATACGCAGTATTTT; CDR3aa: CASSQDTATDTQYF
j_gene: TRBJ1-5; len: 15; v_gene: TRBV4-1; abundance: few; d_gene: NA; CDR3nt: TGCGCCAGCAGCCAAGTCTTCGATAGCAATCAGCCCCAGCATTTT; CDR3aa: CASSQVFDSNQPQHF
j_gene: TRBJ2-7; len: 15; v_gene: TRBV7-3; abundance: NA; d_gene: NA; CDR3nt: TGTGCCAGCAGCTTCCAAGCGACAGGTTTGCGCGAGCAGTACTTC; CDR3aa: CASSFQATGLREQYF
j_gene: TRBJ1-3; len: 16; v_gene: TRBV18; abundance: NA; d_gene: NA; CDR3nt: TGTGCCAGCTCAGCGAGGACGGTCAACTCTGGAAACACCATATATTTT; CDR3aa: CASSARTVNSGNTIYF
j_gene: TRBJ2-7; len: 15; v_gene: TRBV28; abundance: NA; d_gene: NA; CDR3nt: TGTGCCAGCAGTTTGGACCAGGGGACCTCCTACGAGCAGTACTTC; CDR3aa: CASSLDQGTSYEQYF